The entry below describes one T cell receptor beta chain. Its cognate antigen is unknown. The data are from a study of T-cell reconstitution after alpha-beta-depleted transplantation in children. Unique molecular identifiers were incorporated when the TCRbeta library was constructed. TCRdb fed the PCR reads into MiXCR, producing one record per CDR3 protein. The data contain fewer than 550,000 distinct CDR3 sequences, 11% of them singletons. Study-wide findings and caveats: The study reportedly traced alpha-beta T cells about two months after transplant to several hundred expanded graft clones.

The receptor comes from a female patient aged 2-15 years who had a stem cell transplant for aplastic anemia, so the T cells may come from the graft donor. The sequenced sample was PBMCs, mostly from graft donor cells, obtained 180 days after TCRalphabeta/CD19-depleted stem cell transplant.

The CDR3 bases are TGCAGCGTTACCCCTCGGACTAGCGGGAGAAGTGAGCAGTTCTTC. Amino acid sequence: CSVTPRTSGRSEQFF. V and J are TRBV29-1 and TRBJ2-1, with 13 bases fitting TRBD2. J gave up 9 bases and V 5 bases, and 10 bases lay outside the gene matches. Germline V gene lookup returns CDR1 SQVTM and CDR2 ANQGSEA. The CDR3 is 15 amino acids.